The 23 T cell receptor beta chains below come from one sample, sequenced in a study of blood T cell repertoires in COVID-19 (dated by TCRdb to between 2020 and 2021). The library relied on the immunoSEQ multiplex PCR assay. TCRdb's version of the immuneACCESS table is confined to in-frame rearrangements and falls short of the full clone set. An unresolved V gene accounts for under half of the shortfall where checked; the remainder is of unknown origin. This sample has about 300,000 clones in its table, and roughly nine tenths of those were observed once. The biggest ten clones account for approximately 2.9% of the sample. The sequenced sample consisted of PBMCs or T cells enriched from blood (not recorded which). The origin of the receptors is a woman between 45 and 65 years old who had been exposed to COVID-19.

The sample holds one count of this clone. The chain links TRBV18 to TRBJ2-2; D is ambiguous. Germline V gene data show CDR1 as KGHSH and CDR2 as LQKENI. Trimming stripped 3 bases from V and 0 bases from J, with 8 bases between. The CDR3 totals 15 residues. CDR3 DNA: TGTGCCAGCTCACCCCAACAAGCGAACACCGGGGAGCTGTTTTTT. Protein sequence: CASSPQQANTGELFF.

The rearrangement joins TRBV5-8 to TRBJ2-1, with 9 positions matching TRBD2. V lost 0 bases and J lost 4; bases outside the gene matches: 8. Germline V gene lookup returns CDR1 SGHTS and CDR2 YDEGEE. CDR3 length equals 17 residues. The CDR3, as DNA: TGTGCCAGCAGCTTGGCCTTTTTTAGCGGGGGTTACAATGAGCAGTTCTTC. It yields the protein CASSLAFFSGGYNEQFF. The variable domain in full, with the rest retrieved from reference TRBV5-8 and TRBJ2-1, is EAGVTQSPTHLIKTRGQQATLRCSPISGHTSVYWYQQALGLGLQFLLWYDEGEERNRGNFPPRFSGRQFPNYSSELNVNALELEDSALYLCASSLAFFSGGYNEQFFGPGTRLTVL.

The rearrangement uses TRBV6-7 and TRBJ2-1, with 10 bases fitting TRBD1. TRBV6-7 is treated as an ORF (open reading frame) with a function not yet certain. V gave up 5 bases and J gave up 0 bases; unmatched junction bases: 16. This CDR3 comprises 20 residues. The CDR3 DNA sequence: TGTGCCAGCAGTAGGGGCGGGGACAGGGGACCCTGGGGCTCCTACAATGAGCAGTTCTTC. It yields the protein CASSRGGDRGPWGSYNEQFF.

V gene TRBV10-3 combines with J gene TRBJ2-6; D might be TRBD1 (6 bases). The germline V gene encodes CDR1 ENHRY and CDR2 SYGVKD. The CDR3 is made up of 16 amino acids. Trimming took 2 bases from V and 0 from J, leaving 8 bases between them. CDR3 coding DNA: TGTGCCATCAGTGAGGGACAGCGCTCTGGGGCCAACGTCCTGACTTTC. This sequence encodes CAISEGQRSGANVLTF.

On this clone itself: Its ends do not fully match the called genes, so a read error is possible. CDR3 protein: CASSLGQTGRIF. The CDR3 bases are TGTGCCAGCAGCTTAGGCCAGACAGGGCGGATCTTT. This sequence joins TRBV13 and TRBJ1-1, with TRBD1 matching over 7 bases. The CDR3 loop spans 12 amino acids. Germline loops: CDR1 PRHDT, CDR2 FYEKMQ (reference sequence).

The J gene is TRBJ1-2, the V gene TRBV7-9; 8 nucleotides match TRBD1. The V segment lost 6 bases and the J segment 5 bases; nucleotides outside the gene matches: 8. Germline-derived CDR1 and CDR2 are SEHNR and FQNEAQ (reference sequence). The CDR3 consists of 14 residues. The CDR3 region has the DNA TGTGCCAGCAGGTCGACAGGGGTTTATTATGGCTACACCTTC. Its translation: CASRSTGVYYGYTF.

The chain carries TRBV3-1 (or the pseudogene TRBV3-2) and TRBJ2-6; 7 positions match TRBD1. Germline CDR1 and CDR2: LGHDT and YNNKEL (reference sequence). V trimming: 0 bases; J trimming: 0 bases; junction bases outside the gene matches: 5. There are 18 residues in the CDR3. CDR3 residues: CASSQDGTVRSGANVLTF. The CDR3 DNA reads TGTGCCAGCAGCCAAGATGGGACAGTACGCTCTGGGGCCAACGTCCTGACTTTC.

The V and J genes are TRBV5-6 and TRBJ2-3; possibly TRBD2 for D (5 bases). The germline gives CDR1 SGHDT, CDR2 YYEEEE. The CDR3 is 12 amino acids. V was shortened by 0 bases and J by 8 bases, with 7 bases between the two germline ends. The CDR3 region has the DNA TGTGCCAGCAGCTTGGGTGGGAGTACGCAGTATTTT. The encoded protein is CASSLGGSTQYF.

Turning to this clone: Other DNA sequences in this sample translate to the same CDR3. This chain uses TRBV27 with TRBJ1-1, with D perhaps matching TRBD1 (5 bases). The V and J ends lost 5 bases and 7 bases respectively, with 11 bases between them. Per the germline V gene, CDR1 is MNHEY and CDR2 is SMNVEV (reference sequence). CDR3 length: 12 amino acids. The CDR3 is CASSPPGGEAFF. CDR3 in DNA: TGTGCCAGCAGTCCCCCCGGGGGTGAAGCTTTCTTT.

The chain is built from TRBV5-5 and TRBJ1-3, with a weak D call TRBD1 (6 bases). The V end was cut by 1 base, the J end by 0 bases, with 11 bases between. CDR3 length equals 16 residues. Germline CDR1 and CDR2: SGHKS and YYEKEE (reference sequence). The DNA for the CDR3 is TGTGCCAGCAGCTTGCAGGGGCTATCCTCTGGAAACACCATATATTTT. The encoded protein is CASSLQGLSSGNTIYF.

The CDR3 region is CASSSRQGLLGGYTF. CDR3 nucleotide sequence: TGTGCCAGCAGTTCTCGACAGGGGCTATTGGGGGGCTACACCTTC. The V and J genes are TRBV27 and TRBJ1-2, with 8 bases fitting TRBD1. With V trimmed by 4 bases and J by 8 bases, 12 bases remained unmatched. CDR1 is MNHEY, CDR2 SMNVEV, per germline (reference sequence). There are 15 residues in the CDR3.

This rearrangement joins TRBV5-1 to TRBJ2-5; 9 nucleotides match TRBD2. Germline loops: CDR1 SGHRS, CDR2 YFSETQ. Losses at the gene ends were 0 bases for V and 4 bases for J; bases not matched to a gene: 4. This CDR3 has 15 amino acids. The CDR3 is CASSLGGGAGETQYF. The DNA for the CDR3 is TGCGCCAGCAGCTTGGGCGGGGGGGCCGGAGAGACCCAGTACTTC.

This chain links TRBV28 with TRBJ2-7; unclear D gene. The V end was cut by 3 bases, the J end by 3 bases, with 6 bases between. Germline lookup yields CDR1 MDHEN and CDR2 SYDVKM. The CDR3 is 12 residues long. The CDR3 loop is CASSFHSYEQYF. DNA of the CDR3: TGTGCCAGCAGTTTCCACAGCTACGAGCAGTACTTC.

The CDR3 region is CASSRNYGYTF. The CDR3 DNA reads TGTGCCAGTAGCCGGAACTATGGCTACACCTTC. The chain uses TRBV19 and TRBJ1-2; D gene uncertain. Germline V gives CDR1 LNHDA, CDR2 SQIVND (reference sequence). The CDR3 runs 11 residues. Trimming pared 6 bases from V and 2 bases from J, leaving 4 bases between.

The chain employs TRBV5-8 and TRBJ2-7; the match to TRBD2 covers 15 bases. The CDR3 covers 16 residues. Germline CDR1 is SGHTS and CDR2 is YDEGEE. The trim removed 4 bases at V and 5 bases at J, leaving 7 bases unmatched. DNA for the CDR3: TGTGCCAGCAGCCTCGGGACTAGCGGGGGGTTTGACGAGCAGTACTTC. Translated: CASSLGTSGGFDEQYF.

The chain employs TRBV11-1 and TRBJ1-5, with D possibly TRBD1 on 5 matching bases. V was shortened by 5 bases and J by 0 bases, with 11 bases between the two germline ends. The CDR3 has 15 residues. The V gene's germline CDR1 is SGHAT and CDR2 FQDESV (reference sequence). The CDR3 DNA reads TGTGCCAGCAGCCCCGGTAGGGGTAGCAATCAGCCCCAGCATTTT. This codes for CASSPGRGSNQPQHF.

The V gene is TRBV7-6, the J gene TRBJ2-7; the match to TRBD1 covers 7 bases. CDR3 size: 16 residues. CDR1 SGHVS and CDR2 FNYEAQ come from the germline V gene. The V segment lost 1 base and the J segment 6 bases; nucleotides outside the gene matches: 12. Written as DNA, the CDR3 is TGTGCCAGCAGCTTAGGGGACAGTATTCTAGGAGGCGAGCAGTACTTC. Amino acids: CASSLGDSILGGEQYF. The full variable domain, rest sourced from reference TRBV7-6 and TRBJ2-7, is GAGVSQSPRYKVTKRGQDVALRCDPISGHVSLYWYRQALGQGPEFLTYFNYEAQQDKSGLPNDRFSAERPEGSISTLTIQRTEQRDSAMYRCASSLGDSILGGEQYFGPGTRLTVT.

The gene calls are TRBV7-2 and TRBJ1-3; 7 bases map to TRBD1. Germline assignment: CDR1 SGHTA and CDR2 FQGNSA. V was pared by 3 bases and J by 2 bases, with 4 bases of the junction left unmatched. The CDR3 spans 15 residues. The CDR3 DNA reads TGTGCCAGCAGCTTCAGGGGACAGACTGGAAACACCATATATTTT. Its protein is CASSFRGQTGNTIYF.

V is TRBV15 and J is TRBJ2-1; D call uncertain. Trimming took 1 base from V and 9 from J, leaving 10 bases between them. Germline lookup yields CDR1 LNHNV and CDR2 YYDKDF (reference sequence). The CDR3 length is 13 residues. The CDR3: CATSRVQKPEQFF. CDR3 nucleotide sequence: TGTGCCACCAGCAGAGTTCAGAAACCTGAGCAGTTCTTC.

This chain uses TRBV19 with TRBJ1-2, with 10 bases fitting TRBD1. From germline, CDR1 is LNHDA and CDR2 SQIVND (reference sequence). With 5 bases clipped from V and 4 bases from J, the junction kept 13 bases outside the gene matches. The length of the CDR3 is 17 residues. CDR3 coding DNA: TGTGCCAGTAGTTTCGCCGGGACAGGGGAAATAGGCTATGGCTACACCTTC. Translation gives CASSFAGTGEIGYGYTF.

The CDR3 bases are TGTGCCAGTAGTATTGAGAGCTATGGCTACACCTTC. The encoded protein is CASSIESYGYTF. The V gene is TRBV19, the J gene TRBJ1-2, with D unclear. The CDR3 length is 12 residues. Trimming left V 3 bases short and J 4 bases short, with 6 bases between. CDR1 is LNHDA and CDR2 is SQIVND in the germline V gene (reference sequence).

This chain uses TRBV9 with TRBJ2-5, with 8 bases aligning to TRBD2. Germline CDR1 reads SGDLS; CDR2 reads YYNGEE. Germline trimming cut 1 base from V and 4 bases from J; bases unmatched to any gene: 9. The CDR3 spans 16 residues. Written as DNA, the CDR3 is TGTGCCAGCAGCGTAAGAAAGGGCGGGGGGATAGAGACCCAGTACTTC. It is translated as CASSVRKGGGIETQYF.

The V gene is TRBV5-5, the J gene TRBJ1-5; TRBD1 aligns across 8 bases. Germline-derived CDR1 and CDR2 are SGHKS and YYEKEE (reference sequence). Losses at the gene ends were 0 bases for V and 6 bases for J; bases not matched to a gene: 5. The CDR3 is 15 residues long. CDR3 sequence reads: CASSLERQGSQPQHF. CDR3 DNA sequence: TGTGCCAGCAGCTTGGAACGACAGGGGAGTCAGCCCCAGCATTTT. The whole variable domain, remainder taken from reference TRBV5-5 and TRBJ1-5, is DAGVTQSPTHLIKTRGQQVTLRCSPISGHKSVSWYQQVLGQGPQFIFQYYEKEERGRGNFPDRFSARQFPNYSSELNVNALLLGDSALYLCASSLERQGSQPQHFGDGTRLSIL.